Following are 19 T cell receptor beta chains from one sample sequenced in a study of T cells after yellow fever vaccination. TCRdb re-analysed the 5' RACE reads in MiXCR, keeping a single row per CDR3 protein. The sample shows 200,000 to 300,000 distinct CDR3 sequences, approximately 6.3% of them seen only once. The specimen comprised CD4+ T cells sorted from PBMCs, sampled on the day of the yellow fever booster vaccination. These receptors were taken from a man aged 25-40 years who received the YFV17D yellow fever vaccine.

This clonotype has ten or more counts. The chain combines TRBV12-3 or TRBV12-4 with TRBJ2-7; D remains unclear. This CDR3 spans 13 amino acids. Deletions cut 8 bases from V and 2 bases from J, with 13 bases between. The CDR3 sequence: CASGDLGTYEQYF. CDR3 DNA: TGTGCCAGCGGGGATCTCGGTACCTACGAGCAGTACTTC.

The rearrangement uses TRBV11-3 and TRBJ2-3, with D possibly TRBD1 on 6 matching bases. Germline values: CDR1 SGHNT, CDR2 YENEEA. The CDR3 runs to 16 residues. V dropped 5 bases and J dropped 0 bases, with 15 bases sitting between them. For the CDR3, the DNA is TGTGCCAGCAGCCCTGGGACAAGTACTAGCACAGATACGCAGTATTTT. Amino acid sequence: CASSPGTSTSTDTQYF.

Many counts were recorded for this clonotype. The chain has TRBV28 and TRBJ2-7, with D possibly TRBD2 on 7 matching bases. Trimming shortened V by 5 bases and J by 4 bases, and 18 bases separated the two germline ends. The CDR3 extends over 15 amino acids. Germline CDR1 reads MDHEN; CDR2 reads SYDVKM. The CDR3 loop reads CASSRAGAWGYEQYF. CDR3 nucleotide sequence: TGTGCCAGCAGTCGGGCGGGGGCGTGGGGGTACGAGCAGTACTTC. The full variable domain, completed using reference TRBV28 and TRBJ2-7, is DVKVTQSSRYLVKRTGEKVFLECVQDMDHENMFWYRQDPGLGLRLIYFSYDVKMKEKGDIPEGYSVSREKKERFSLILESASTNQTSMYLCASSRAGAWGYEQYFGPGTRLTVT.

This clonotype has more than one count but fewer than ten. The rearrangement links TRBV14 to TRBJ2-7; D is possibly TRBD2 (5 bases). The CDR3 totals 11 residues. With 3 bases removed from V and 6 bases from J, the gap between germline ends came to 6 bases. Germline CDR1 SGHDN, CDR2 FVKESK. CDR3 coding DNA: TGTGCCAGCAGCCATCGGGGCGAGCAGTACTTC. This translates into CASSHRGEQYF.

This clonotype was observed many times. V is TRBV28 and J is TRBJ2-2; D call uncertain. The CDR3 sequence is 12 residues long. The V gene lost 8 bases and the J gene lost 7 bases, with 11 bases spanning the gap. Germline-derived CDR1 and CDR2 are MDHEN and SYDVKM. As DNA, the CDR3 is TGTGCCAGCTGTTGGTTCCGCGGGGAGCTGTTTTTT. Translated, it gives CASCWFRGELFF.

The V and J genes are TRBV7-2 and TRBJ2-3; D is ambiguous. CDR3 length: 12 residues. Trimming pared 7 bases from V and 1 base from J, leaving 6 bases between. Germline lookup yields CDR1 SGHTA and CDR2 FQGNSA. In DNA, the CDR3 is TGTGCCAGCACCCAGGGCACAGATACGCAGTATTTT. Amino acids: CASTQGTDTQYF. Looking up the rest from reference TRBV7-2 and TRBJ2-3 gives the full variable domain: GAGVSQSPSNKVTEKGKDVELRCDPISGHTALYWYRQSLGQGLEFLIYFQGNSAPDKSGLPSDRFSAERTGGSVSTLTIQRTQQEDSAVYLCASTQGTDTQYFGPGTRLTVL.

This chain uses TRBV5-1 with TRBJ2-1; possibly TRBD2 for D (5 bases). The germline V gene has CDR1 SGHRS and CDR2 YFSETQ. The CDR3 loop spans 15 amino acids. Trimming removed 3 bases at V and 6 bases at J, with 16 bases between. CDR3 loop: CASSSVLEWPNEQFF. CDR3 in DNA: TGCGCCAGCAGCTCCGTACTAGAATGGCCCAATGAGCAGTTCTTC.

This clonotype occurred a few times. The chain carries TRBV29-1 and TRBJ2-5, with 7 bases aligning to TRBD2. The junction had 2 bases not matched to a gene; V was cut back by 2 bases and J by 5 bases. The germline gives CDR1 SQVTM, CDR2 ANQGSEA. This CDR3 contains 12 residues. The CDR3 protein is CSVELGGETQYF. The DNA for the CDR3 is TGCAGCGTTGAATTGGGGGGGGAGACCCAGTACTTC.

Many counts were recorded for this clonotype. The chain links TRBV5-1 to TRBJ2-3; no clear D gene. Trimming cost V 3 bases and J 2 bases, with 13 bases left between them. This CDR3 has 15 amino acids. Germline V gene sequence: CDR1 SGHRS, CDR2 YFSETQ. CDR3: CASSWPSTLTDTQYF. The CDR3 DNA reads TGCGCCAGCAGCTGGCCCAGTACCCTCACAGATACGCAGTATTTT. Based on the CDR3 plus reference TRBV5-1 and TRBJ2-3, the full variable domain is KAGVTQTPRYLIKTRGQQVTLSCSPISGHRSVSWYQQTPGQGLQFLFEYFSETQRNKGNFPGRFSGRQFSNSRSEMNVSTLELGDSALYLCASSWPSTLTDTQYFGPGTRLTVL.

The chain uses TRBV7-2 and TRBJ2-3; unclear D gene. Per the germline V gene, CDR1 is SGHTA and CDR2 is FQGNSA. The CDR3 has 15 residues. With 3 bases removed from V and 0 bases from J, the gap between germline ends came to 10 bases. For the CDR3, the DNA is TGTGCCAGCAGCTTTCTCGACACTAGCACAGATACGCAGTATTTT. Translated: CASSFLDTSTDTQYF.

In its sample, this clonotype was seen a few times. The V gene is TRBV18, the J gene TRBJ1-4; unclear D gene. The CDR3 totals 14 residues. Looked up from germline, CDR1 is KGHSH and CDR2 is LQKENI. With 1 base removed from V and 4 bases from J, the gap between germline ends came to 7 bases. The CDR3 DNA follows: TGTGCCAGCTCACCACAGGGTTATAATGAAAAACTGTTTTTT. It codes for CASSPQGYNEKLFF. Supplemented by reference TRBV18 and TRBJ1-4, the full variable domain reads NAGVMQNPRHLVRRRGQEARLRCSPMKGHSHVYWYRQLPEEGLKFMVYLQKENIIDESGMPKERFSAEFPKEGPSILRIQQVVRGDSAAYFCASSPQGYNEKLFFGSGTQLSVL.

The V gene is TRBV5-1, the J gene TRBJ2-2; 9 bases map to TRBD1. V trimming: 5 bases; J trimming: 6 bases; junction bases outside the gene matches: 5. The CDR3 is made up of 14 amino acids. Per germline, CDR1 SGHRS and CDR2 YFSETQ. CDR3 nucleotide sequence: TGCGCCAGCAGAGGACAGGGGAAGTCCGGGGAGCTGTTTTTT. Amino acids: CASRGQGKSGELFF.

The rearrangement uses TRBV9 and TRBJ2-1, with D possibly being TRBD2 (5 bases). The V end was cut by 4 bases, the J end by 9 bases, with 17 bases between. Germline V gene sequence: CDR1 SGDLS, CDR2 YYNGEE. The CDR3 loop spans 14 amino acids. For the CDR3, the DNA is TGTGCCAGCAGCTTCGGGCAACTAGTGGGTGAGCAGTTCTTC. Translated: CASSFGQLVGEQFF.

The gene calls are TRBV6-2 or TRBV6-3 and TRBJ2-1, with unresolved D. Germline CDR1 is MNHEY and CDR2 is SVGEGT. CDR3 length: 13 amino acids. The germline V and J ends were trimmed by 0 bases and 7 bases, with 7 bases remaining between them. CDR3 residues: CASSYSLRNEQFF. Here the CDR3 DNA reads TGTGCCAGCAGTTACTCGCTGAGGAATGAGCAGTTCTTC.

This clonotype was detected a few times. The V and J genes are TRBV7-2 and TRBJ2-7; no firm D call. CDR1 and CDR2 from the germline V gene are SGHTA and FQGNSA. The CDR3 loop spans 15 amino acids. V was cut by 2 bases and J by 3 bases, with 14 bases left in between. The CDR3 loop reads CASSLKRDNRYEQYF. The CDR3 coding sequence is TGTGCCAGCAGCTTAAAACGCGACAACCGCTACGAGCAGTACTTC.

This clonotype came up many times. This chain joins TRBV6-2 or TRBV6-3 and TRBJ2-7, with 9 bases fitting TRBD2. Germline trimming cut 6 bases from V and 6 bases from J; bases unmatched to any gene: 6. The CDR3 consists of 13 residues. The germline CDR1 and CDR2 sequences are MNHEY and SVGEGT. The CDR3 sequence is CASRREGQVEQYF. CDR3 coding DNA: TGTGCCAGCAGGCGGGAGGGCCAGGTCGAGCAGTACTTC.

J is TRBJ2-2 and V is TRBV6-5; no clear D gene. V was trimmed by 7 bases and J by 2 bases, leaving 11 bases between them. Germline V gene data show CDR1 as MNHEY and CDR2 as SVGAGI. The CDR3 has 14 amino acids. CDR3 residues: CASIWAANTGELFF. In nucleotides, the CDR3 is TGTGCCAGCATTTGGGCAGCCAACACCGGGGAGCTGTTTTTT.

This chain connects TRBV18 to TRBJ2-5; D is unresolved. This CDR3 spans 13 amino acids. V lost 3 bases to trimming and J lost 2 bases, with 7 bases between them. Looked up from germline, CDR1 is KGHSH and CDR2 is LQKENI. The CDR3 sequence is CASSPSLQETQYF. CDR3 DNA sequence: TGTGCCAGCTCACCTTCCTTACAAGAGACCCAGTACTTC.

This clonotype was seen many times. The V gene is TRBV20-1, the J gene TRBJ2-1; D perhaps matches TRBD2 (5 bases). This CDR3 is built from 13 residues. CDR1 is DFQATT and CDR2 is SNEGSKA in the germline V gene (reference sequence). V lost 7 bases, J lost 6 bases, and 16 bases lay in between. This CDR3 is CSVLDLAVNEQFF. In DNA form, the CDR3 reads TGCAGTGTACTGGATCTAGCAGTCAATGAGCAGTTCTTC.